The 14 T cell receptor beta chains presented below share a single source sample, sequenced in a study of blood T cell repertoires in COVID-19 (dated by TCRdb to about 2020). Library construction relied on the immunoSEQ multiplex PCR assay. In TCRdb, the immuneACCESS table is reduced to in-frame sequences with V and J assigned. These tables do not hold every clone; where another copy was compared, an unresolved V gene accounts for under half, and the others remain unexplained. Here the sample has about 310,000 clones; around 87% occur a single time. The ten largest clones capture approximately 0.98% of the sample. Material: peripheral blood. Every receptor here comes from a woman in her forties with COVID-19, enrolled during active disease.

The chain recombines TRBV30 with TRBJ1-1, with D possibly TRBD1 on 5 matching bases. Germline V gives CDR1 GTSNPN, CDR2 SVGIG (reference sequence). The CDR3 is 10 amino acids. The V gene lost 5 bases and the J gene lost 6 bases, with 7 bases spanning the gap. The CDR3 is CAWWGAEAFF. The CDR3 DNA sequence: TGTGCCTGGTGGGGCGCTGAAGCTTTCTTT.

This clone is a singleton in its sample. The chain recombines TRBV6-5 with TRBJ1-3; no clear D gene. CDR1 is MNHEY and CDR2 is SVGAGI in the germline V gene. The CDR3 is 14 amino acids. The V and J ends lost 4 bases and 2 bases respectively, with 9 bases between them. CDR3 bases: TGTGCCAGCAGTTCTAGTTTCGCTGGAAACACCATATATTTT. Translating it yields CASSSSFAGNTIYF.

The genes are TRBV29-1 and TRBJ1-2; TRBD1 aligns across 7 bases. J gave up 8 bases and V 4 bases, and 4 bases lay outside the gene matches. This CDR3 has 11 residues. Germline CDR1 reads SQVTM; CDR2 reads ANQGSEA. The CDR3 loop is CSVAHRGGYTF. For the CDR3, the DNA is TGCAGCGTTGCTCACAGGGGCGGCTACACCTTC. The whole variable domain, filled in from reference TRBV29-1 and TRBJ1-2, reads SAVISQKPSRDICQRGTSLTIQCQVDSQVTMMFWYRQQPGQSLTLIATANQGSEATYESGFVIDKFPISRPNLTFSTLTVSNMSPEDSSIYLCSVAHRGGYTFGSGTRLTVV.

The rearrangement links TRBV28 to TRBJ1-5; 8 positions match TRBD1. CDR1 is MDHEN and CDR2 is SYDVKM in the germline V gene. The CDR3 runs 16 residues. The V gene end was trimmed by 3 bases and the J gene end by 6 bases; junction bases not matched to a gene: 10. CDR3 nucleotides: TGTGCCAGCAGTTTGTACCCGGACAGGGATACTCAGCCCCAGCATTTT. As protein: CASSLYPDRDTQPQHF.

CDR3 in DNA: TGTGCCTGGAGTGTTGGACAGGGAGGTTTTGGAGAGACCCAGTACTTC. Its protein product is CAWSVGQGGFGETQYF. The rearrangement links TRBV30 to TRBJ2-5; 8 nucleotides line up with TRBD1. The CDR3 runs to 16 residues. Germline V CDR1 and CDR2: GTSNPN, SVGIG (reference sequence). V dropped 0 bases and J dropped 4; count of bases not matched to a gene: 10.

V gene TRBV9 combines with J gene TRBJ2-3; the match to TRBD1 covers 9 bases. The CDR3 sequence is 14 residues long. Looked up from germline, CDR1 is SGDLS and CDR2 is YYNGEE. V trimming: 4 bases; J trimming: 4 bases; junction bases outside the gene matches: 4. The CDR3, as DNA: TGTGCCAGCAGCCGACAGGGGGTCCCAGATACGCAGTATTTT. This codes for CASSRQGVPDTQYF.

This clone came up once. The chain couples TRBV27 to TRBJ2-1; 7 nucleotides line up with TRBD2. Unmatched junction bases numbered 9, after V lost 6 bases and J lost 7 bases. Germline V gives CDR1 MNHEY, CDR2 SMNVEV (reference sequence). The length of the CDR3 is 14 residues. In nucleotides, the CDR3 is TGTGCCAGCAGGGATTTGGCGGGAGCAAATGAGCAGTTCTTC. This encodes CASRDLAGANEQFF.

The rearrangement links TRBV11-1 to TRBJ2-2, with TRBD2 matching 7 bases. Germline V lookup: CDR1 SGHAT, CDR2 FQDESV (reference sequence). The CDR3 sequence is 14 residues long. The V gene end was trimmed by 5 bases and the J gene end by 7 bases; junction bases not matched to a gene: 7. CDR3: CASSLGLSGGELFF. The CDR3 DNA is TGTGCCAGCAGCCTGGGACTATCCGGCGGGGAGCTGTTTTTT. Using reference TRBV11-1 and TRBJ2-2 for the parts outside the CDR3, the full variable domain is EAEVAQSPRYKITEKSQAVAFWCDPISGHATLYWYRQILGQGPELLVQFQDESVVDDSQLPKDRFSAERLKGVDSTLKIQPAELGDSAMYLCASSLGLSGGELFFGEGSRLTVL.

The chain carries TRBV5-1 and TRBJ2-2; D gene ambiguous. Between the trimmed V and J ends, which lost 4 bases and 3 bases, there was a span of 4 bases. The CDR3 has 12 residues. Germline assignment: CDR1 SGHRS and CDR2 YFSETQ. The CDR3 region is CASSPDTGELFF. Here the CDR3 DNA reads TGCGCCAGCAGCCCCGACACCGGGGAGCTGTTTTTT.

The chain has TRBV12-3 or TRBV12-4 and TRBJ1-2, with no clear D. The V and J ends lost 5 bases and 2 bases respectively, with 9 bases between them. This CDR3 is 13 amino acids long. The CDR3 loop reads CASSAGENYGYTF. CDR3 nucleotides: TGTGCCAGCAGTGCCGGGGAGAACTATGGCTACACCTTC.

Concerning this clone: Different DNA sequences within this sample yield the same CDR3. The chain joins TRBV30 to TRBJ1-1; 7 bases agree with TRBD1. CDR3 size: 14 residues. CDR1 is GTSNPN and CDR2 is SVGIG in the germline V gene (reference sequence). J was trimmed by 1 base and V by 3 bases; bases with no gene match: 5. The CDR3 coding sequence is TGTGCCTGGAGCAGGCCAGGGGGGAACACTGAAGCTTTCTTT. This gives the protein CAWSRPGGNTEAFF.

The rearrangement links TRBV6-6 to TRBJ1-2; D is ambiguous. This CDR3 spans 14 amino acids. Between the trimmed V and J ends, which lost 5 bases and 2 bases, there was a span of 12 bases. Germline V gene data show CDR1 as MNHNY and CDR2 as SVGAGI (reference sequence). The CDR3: CASSHSGSNYGYTF. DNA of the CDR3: TGTGCCAGCAGTCACAGTGGTTCGAACTATGGCTACACCTTC.

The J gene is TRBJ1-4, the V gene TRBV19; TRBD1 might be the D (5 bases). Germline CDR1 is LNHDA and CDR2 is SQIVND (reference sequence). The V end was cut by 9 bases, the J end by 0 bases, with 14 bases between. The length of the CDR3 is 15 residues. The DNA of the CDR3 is TGTGCCAGCCTGCGGGGGGAAACAACTAATGAAAAACTGTTTTTT. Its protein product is CASLRGETTNEKLFF.

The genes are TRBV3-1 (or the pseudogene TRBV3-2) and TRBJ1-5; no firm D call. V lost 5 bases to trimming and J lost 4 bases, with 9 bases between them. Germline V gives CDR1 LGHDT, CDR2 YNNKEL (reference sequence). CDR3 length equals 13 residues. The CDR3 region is CASSASGNQPQHF. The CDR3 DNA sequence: TGTGCCAGCAGCGCCTCGGGGAATCAGCCCCAGCATTTT.